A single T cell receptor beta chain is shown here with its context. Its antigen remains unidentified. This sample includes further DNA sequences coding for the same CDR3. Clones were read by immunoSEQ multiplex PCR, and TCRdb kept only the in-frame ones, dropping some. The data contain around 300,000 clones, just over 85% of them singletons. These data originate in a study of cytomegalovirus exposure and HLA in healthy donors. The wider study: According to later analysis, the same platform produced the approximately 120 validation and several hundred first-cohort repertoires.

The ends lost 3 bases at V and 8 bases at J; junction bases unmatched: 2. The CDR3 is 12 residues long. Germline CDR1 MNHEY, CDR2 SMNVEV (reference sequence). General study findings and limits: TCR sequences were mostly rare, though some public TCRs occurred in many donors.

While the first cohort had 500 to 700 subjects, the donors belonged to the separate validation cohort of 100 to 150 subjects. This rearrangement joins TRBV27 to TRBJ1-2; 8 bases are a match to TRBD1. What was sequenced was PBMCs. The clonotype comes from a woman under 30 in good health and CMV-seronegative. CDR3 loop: CASSLTGVGYTF. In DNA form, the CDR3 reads TGTGCCAGCAGTTTGACAGGGGTAGGCTACACCTTC.